The entry below describes one T cell receptor (beta chain). Its antigen is not known. Time point of the sample: patch test 1, 2 weeks after DPC sensitization. Treatment given: therapeutic diphenylcyclopropenone sensitization with weekly scalp DPC. Blood collection happened ahead of applying each patch test. Total RNA came from unfractionated whole blood. These data are taken from a study of human T cells and chemical hapten exposure. Study context: Diphenylcyclopropenone doses were given weekly to the scalps of patients across the roughly 24-week study. Study-wide results and caveats: Versus controls, expanded TCRs had significantly more large CDR3 similarity clusters.

TCRdb itself ran the RACE reads through MiXCR, one entry per CDR3 protein. The sample has around 100,000 distinct CDR3 sequences, approximately 11% seen once. The receptor was isolated from a woman between 40 and 55 years old with alopecia areata. Some clones in this sample may be carry-over from other donors' samples. Sequencing was performed on whole blood, taken in connection with sensitization to the hapten diphenylcyclopropenone (DPC).

CDR3 residues: CAWSVANYGYTF. The DNA for the CDR3 is TGTGCCTGGAGTGTGGCTAACTATGGCTACACCTTC. The chain recombines TRBV30 with TRBJ1-2, with unresolved D. Trimming took 0 bases from V and 0 from J, leaving 2 bases between them. There are 12 residues in the CDR3. Germline lookup yields CDR1 GTSNPN and CDR2 SVGIG (reference sequence).